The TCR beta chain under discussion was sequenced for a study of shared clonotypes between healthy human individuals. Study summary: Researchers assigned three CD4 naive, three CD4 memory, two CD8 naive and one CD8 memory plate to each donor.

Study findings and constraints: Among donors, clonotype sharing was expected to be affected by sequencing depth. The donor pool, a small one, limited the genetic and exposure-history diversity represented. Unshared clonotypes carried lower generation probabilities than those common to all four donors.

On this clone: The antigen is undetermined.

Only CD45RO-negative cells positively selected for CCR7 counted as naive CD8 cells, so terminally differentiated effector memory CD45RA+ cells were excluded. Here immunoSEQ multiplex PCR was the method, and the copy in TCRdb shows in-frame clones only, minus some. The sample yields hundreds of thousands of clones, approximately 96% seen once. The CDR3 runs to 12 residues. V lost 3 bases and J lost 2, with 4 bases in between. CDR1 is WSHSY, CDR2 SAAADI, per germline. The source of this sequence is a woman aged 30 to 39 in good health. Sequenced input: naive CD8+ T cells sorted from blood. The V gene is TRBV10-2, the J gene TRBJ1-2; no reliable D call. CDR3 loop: CASSEWNYGYTF. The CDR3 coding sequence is TGCGCCAGCAGTGAATGGAACTATGGCTACACCTTC.